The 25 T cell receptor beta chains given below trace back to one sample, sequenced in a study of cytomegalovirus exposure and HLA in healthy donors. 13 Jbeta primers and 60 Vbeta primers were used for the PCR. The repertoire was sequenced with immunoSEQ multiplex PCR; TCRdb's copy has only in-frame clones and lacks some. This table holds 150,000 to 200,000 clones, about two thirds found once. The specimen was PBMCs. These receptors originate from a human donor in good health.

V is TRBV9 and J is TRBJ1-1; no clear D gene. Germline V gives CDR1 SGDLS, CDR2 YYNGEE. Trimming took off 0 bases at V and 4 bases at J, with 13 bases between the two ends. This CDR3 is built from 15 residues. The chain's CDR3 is CASSVGGGPSTEAFF. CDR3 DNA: TGTGCCAGCAGCGTAGGTGGAGGCCCAAGCACTGAAGCTTTCTTT.

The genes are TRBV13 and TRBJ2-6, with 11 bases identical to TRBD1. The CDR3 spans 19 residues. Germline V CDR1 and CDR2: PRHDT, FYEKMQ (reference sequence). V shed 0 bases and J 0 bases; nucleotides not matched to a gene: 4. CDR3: CASSLGRGTGGSGANVLTF. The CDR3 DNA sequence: TGTGCCAGCAGCTTAGGTCGAGGGACAGGGGGCTCTGGGGCCAACGTCCTGACTTTC.

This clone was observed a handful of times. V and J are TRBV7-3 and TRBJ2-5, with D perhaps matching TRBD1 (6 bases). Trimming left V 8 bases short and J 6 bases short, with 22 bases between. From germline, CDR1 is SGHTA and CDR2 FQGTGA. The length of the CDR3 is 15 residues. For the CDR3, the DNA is TGTGCCAGCGCGATGGGGGCAGGCAATAGGAAGACCCAGTACTTC. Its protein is CASAMGAGNRKTQYF.

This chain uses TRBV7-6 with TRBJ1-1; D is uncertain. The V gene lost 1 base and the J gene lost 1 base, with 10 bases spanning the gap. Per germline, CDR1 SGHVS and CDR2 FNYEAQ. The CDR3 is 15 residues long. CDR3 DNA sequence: TGTGCCAGCAGCTTAGTGGGAGGCCCGAACACTGAAGCTTTCTTT. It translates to CASSLVGGPNTEAFF.

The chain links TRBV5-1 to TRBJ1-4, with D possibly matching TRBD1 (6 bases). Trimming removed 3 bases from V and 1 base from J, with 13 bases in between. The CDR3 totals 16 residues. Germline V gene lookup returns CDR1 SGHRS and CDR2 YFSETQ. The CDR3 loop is CASSYTGSGTNEKLFF. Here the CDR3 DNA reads TGCGCCAGCAGCTACACAGGGTCGGGAACTAATGAAAAACTGTTTTTT.

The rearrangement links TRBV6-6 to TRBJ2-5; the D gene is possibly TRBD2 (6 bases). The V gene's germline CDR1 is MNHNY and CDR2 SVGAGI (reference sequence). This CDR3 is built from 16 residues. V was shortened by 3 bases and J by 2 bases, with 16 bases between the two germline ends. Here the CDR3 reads CASSYSAAGPQETQYF. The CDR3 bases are TGTGCCAGCAGTTATTCAGCGGCGGGACCTCAAGAGACCCAGTACTTC.

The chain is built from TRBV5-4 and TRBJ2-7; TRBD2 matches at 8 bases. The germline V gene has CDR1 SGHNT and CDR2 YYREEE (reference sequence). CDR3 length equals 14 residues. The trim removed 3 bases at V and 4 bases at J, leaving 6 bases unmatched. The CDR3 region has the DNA TGTGCCAGCAGCTCGGGGGGGCCTACTTACGAGCAGTACTTC. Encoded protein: CASSSGGPTYEQYF. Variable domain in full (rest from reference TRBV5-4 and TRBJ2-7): ETGVTQSPTHLIKTRGQQVTLRCSSQSGHNTVSWYQQALGQGPQFIFQYYREEENGRGNFPPRFSGLQFPNYSSELNVNALELDDSALYLCASSSGGPTYEQYFGPGTRLTVT.

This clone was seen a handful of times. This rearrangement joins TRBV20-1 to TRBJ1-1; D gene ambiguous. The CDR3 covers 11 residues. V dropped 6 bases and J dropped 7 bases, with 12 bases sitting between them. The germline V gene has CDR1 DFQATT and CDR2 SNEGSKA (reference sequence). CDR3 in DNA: TGCAGTGCCAACCTGCGGGTTGAAGCTTTCTTT. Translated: CSANLRVEAFF.

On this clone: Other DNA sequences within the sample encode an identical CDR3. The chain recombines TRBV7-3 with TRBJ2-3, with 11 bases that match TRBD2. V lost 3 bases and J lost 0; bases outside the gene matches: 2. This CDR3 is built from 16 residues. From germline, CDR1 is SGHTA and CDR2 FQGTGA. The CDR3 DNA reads TGTGCCAGCAGCTTTGGGACTAGCGGTAGCACAGATACGCAGTATTTT. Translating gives CASSFGTSGSTDTQYF.

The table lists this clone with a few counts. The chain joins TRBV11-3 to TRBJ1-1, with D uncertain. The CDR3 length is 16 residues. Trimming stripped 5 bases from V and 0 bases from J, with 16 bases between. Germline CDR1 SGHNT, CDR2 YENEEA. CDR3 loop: CASSPHKSRVNTEAFF. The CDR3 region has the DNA TGTGCCAGCAGCCCCCATAAATCACGGGTGAACACTGAAGCTTTCTTT.

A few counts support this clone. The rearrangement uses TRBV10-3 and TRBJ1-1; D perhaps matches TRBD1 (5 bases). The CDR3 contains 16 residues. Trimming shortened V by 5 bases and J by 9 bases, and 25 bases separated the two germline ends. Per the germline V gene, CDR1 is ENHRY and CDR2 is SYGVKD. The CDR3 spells CAISSGTSLFDPQAFF. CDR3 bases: TGTGCCATCAGTAGCGGGACCTCCCTCTTCGACCCCCAAGCTTTCTTT.

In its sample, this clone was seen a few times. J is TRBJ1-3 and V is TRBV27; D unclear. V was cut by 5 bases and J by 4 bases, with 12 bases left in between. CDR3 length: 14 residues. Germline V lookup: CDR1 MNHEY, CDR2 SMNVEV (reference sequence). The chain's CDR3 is CASSRLDSGNTIYF. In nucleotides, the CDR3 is TGTGCCAGCAGTAGACTGGACTCGGGAAACACCATATATTTT.

The DNA for the CDR3 is TGCGCCAGCAGCCAAGAACAGGGGGCTAACTATGGCTACACCTTC. This translates into CASSQEQGANYGYTF. The gene calls are TRBV4-1 and TRBJ1-2, with 8 bases that match TRBD1. Losses at the gene ends were 0 bases for V and 0 bases for J; bases not matched to a gene: 0. The germline CDR1 and CDR2 sequences are MGHRA and YSYEKL. The CDR3 has 15 residues.

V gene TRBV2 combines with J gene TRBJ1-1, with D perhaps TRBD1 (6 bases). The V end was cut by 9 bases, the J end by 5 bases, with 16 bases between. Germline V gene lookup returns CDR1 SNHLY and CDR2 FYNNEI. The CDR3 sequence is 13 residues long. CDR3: CARRGGGRTEAFF. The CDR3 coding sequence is TGTGCCAGAAGAGGGGGGGGCCGGACTGAAGCTTTCTTT.

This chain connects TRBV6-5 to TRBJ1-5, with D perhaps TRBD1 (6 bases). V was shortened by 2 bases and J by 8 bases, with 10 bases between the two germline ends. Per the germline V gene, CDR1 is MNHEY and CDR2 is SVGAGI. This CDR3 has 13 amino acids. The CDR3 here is CASSYTSGEPQHF. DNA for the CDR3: TGTGCCAGCAGTTACACCTCAGGGGAGCCCCAGCATTTT.

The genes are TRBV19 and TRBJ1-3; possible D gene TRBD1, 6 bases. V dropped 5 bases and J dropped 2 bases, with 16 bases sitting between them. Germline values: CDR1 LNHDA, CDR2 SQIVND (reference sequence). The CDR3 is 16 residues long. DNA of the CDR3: TGTGCCAGTAGTCCAGTTTCGGGGGGCCCTGGAAACACCATATATTTT. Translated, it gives CASSPVSGGPGNTIYF.

The CDR3, as DNA: TGCAGCGTTGGAGGGGCAGGGGCCAGCGGCTACACCTTC. It specifies CSVGGAGASGYTF. The V gene is TRBV29-1, the J gene TRBJ1-2; D perhaps matches TRBD1 (6 bases). Trimming pared 4 bases from V and 8 bases from J, leaving 17 bases between. The CDR3 runs to 13 residues. CDR1 SQVTM and CDR2 ANQGSEA come from the germline V gene.

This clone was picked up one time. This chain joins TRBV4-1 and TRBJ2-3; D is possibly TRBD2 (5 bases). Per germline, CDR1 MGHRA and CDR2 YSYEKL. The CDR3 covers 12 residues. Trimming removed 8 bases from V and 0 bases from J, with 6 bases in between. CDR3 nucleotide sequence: TGCGCCAGCGGGAGTAGCACAGATACGCAGTATTTT. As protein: CASGSSTDTQYF.

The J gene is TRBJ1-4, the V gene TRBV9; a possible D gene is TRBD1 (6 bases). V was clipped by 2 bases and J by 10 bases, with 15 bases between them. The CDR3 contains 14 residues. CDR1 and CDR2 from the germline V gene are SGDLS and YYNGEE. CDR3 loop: CASSVGEGEGKLFF. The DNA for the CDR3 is TGTGCCAGCAGCGTGGGTGAGGGGGAGGGAAAACTGTTTTTT.

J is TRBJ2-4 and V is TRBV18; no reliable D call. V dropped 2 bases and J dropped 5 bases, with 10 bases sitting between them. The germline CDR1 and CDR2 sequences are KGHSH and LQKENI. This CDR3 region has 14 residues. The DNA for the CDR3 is TGTGCCAGCTCACCAGCCCTTCAGGAAAACATTCAGTACTTC. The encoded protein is CASSPALQENIQYF.

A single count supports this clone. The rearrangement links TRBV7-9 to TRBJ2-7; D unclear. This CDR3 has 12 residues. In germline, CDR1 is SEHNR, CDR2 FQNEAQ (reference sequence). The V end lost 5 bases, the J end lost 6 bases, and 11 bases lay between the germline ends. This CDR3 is CASSLTAAEQYF. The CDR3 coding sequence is TGTGCCAGCAGCCTCACAGCAGCCGAGCAGTACTTC.

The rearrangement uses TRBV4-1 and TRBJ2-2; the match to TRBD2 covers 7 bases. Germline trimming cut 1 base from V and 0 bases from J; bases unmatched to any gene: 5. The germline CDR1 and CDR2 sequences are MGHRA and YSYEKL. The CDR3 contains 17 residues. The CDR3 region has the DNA TGCGCCAGCAGCCAAGGGGAGCGGGAATCGAACACCGGGGAGCTGTTTTTT. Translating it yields CASSQGERESNTGELFF.

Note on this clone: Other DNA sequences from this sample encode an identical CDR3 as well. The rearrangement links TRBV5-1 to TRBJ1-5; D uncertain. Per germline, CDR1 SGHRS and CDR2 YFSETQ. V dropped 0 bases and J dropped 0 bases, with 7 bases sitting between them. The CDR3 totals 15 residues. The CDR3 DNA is TGCGCCAGCAGCTTGGGGCACACTAGCAATCAGCCCCAGCATTTT. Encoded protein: CASSLGHTSNQPQHF. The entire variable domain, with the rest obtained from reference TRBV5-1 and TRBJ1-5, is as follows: KAGVTQTPRYLIKTRGQQVTLSCSPISGHRSVSWYQQTPGQGLQFLFEYFSETQRNKGNFPGRFSGRQFSNSRSEMNVSTLELGDSALYLCASSLGHTSNQPQHFGDGTRLSIL.

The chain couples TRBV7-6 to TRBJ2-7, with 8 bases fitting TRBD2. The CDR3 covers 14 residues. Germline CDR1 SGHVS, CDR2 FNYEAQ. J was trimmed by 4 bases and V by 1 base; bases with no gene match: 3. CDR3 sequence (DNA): TGTGCCAGCAGCTTAGAAGCGGGGGAATACGAGCAGTACTTC. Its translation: CASSLEAGEYEQYF.

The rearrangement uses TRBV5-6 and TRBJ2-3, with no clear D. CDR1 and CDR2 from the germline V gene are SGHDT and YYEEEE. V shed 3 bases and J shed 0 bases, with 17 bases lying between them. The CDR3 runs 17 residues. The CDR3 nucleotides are TGTGCCAGCAGCTCGACAATCCTCTTCTCTAGCACAGATACGCAGTATTTT. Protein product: CASSSTILFSSTDTQYF. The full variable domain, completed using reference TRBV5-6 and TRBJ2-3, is DAGVTQSPTHLIKTRGQQVTLRCSPKSGHDTVSWYQQALGQGPQFIFQYYEEEERQRGNFPDRFSGHQFPNYSSELNVNALLLGDSALYLCASSSTILFSSTDTQYFGPGTRLTVL.